This T cell receptor beta chain was recorded in a study of graft-versus-host responses after intestinal transplantation. Study context: Once they had received anti-thymocyte globulin induction, all recipients took tacrolimus and steroids for about three years.

Produced via immunoSEQ multiplex PCR; TCRdb's table is partial and in-frame only. In the table there are roughly 14,000 clones, less than 40% of which are singletons. The plating included around 200,000 irradiated, violet-dye-labeled stimulator cells together with around 200,000 CFSE-labeled responder cells. Sorting after the reaction isolated proliferating CFSE-low CD3+CD4+ and CD3+CD8+ responders. Only a few counts were recorded for this clone. The CDR3 covers 14 residues. V dropped 0 bases and J dropped 2 bases, with 9 bases sitting between them. Germline loops: CDR1 SGHKS, CDR2 YYEKEE (reference sequence).

This clonotype was sampled from a human patient who received an intestinal transplant. Sequenced material: alloreactive CD8+ T cells from a mixed lymphocyte reaction culture, taken before intestinal transplant. The subset denotes: CFSE-low proliferating T cells sorted from roughly six-day pre-transplant mixed lymphocyte reaction (GvH or HvG direction). V usage is TRBV5-5 and J usage is TRBJ2-7, with D uncertain. CDR3 sequence reads: CASSLAPVTYEQYF. In DNA, the CDR3 is TGTGCCAGCAGCTTGGCCCCCGTTACCTACGAGCAGTACTTC.